Following are 32 T cell receptor beta chains from one sample sequenced in a study of T cells in Graves' hyperthyroidism and ophthalmopathy. Researchers amplified the TCR beta CDR3 regions from RNA transcripts. With the HTBI primer set, the TCR CDR3 went through a first round of RT-PCR. MiXCR, applied by TCRdb to the multiplex PCR reads, yields one record per CDR3 protein. Of about 350,000 distinct CDR3 sequences in the sample, approximately 19% are singletons; the top ten hold 3.7%. The sample comprised blood. These TCRs come from a woman aged 18-30 years with Graves' hyperthyroidism.

Turning to this clonotype: A much larger clone sits a single nucleotide away, making a read error possible. This chain connects TRBV18 to TRBJ2-7; 7 nucleotides line up with TRBD2. The germline CDR1 and CDR2 sequences are KGHSH and LQKENI. Trimming at V came to 2 bases and at J to 7 bases, leaving 14 bases not matched to a gene. This CDR3 contains 16 residues. This CDR3 is CASSPVEGLPLREQYF. The CDR3 DNA is TGTGCCAGCTCACCAGTGGAGGGACTACCTCTTAGGGAGCAGTACTTC.

Ten or more counts support this clonotype. J is TRBJ1-1 and V is TRBV18; D perhaps matches TRBD1 (6 bases). V lost 2 bases and J 8 bases, leaving 21 bases between the germline ends. The CDR3 consists of 16 residues. Germline lookup yields CDR1 KGHSH and CDR2 LQKENI. The CDR3 spells CASSPRADWTATEAFF. CDR3 DNA sequence: TGTGCCAGCTCACCAAGGGCAGACTGGACAGCCACAGAAGCTTTCTTT.

This clonotype was found many times. This rearrangement joins TRBV2 to TRBJ1-5; possible D gene TRBD1, 5 bases. CDR1 and CDR2 from the germline V gene are SNHLY and FYNNEI. The CDR3 consists of 14 residues. V was clipped by 5 bases and J by 2 bases, with 10 bases between them. CDR3: CASSTGQGNQPQHF. The CDR3 region has the DNA TGTGCCAGCAGTACCGGACAAGGCAATCAGCCCCAGCATTTT.

This clonotype was recorded at least ten times. This chain uses TRBV4-1 with TRBJ1-2; 7 bases match TRBD1. The germline V gene encodes CDR1 MGHRA and CDR2 YSYEKL. V lost 0 bases and J lost 7; bases outside the gene matches: 11. CDR3 size: 16 residues. In DNA form, the CDR3 reads TGCGCCAGCAGCCAAGACGTGCAGGGGGTTTACTTTGGCTACACCTTC. This codes for CASSQDVQGVYFGYTF.

The J gene is TRBJ2-2, the V gene TRBV11-2; D ambiguous. Germline V gene sequence: CDR1 SGHAT, CDR2 FQNNGV. This CDR3 is 14 amino acids long. V lost 4 bases to trimming and J lost 4 bases, with 10 bases between them. Written as DNA, the CDR3 is TGTGCCAGCAGCTCGCTTGGGCCCACCGGGGAGCTGTTTTTT. Residues: CASSSLGPTGELFF.

This clonotype was seen many times. This chain connects TRBV7-3 to TRBJ1-1, with unresolved D. This CDR3 comprises 14 residues. CDR1 is SGHTA, CDR2 FQGTGA, per germline. V gave up 5 bases and J gave up 1 base, with 11 bases separating them. CDR3 protein: CASSQGRANTEAFF. The CDR3 nucleotides read TGTGCCAGCAGCCAAGGCCGGGCGAACACTGAAGCTTTCTTT.

This clonotype was observed a few times. The rearrangement links TRBV4-1 to TRBJ1-5, with D perhaps matching TRBD1 (6 bases). Germline lookup yields CDR1 MGHRA and CDR2 YSYEKL. V was trimmed by 0 bases and J by 7 bases, leaving 13 bases between them. The CDR3 totals 15 residues. The CDR3 reads CASSQDNQGSQPQHF. The CDR3, as DNA: TGCGCCAGCAGCCAAGATAACCAGGGGAGCCAGCCCCAGCATTTT.

The CDR3 reads CASSFIGQPQHF. In DNA, the CDR3 is TGTGCCAGCAGTTTCATTGGGCAGCCCCAGCATTTT. The V call is TRBV27, the J call TRBJ1-5; D unclear. V was trimmed by 3 bases and J by 7 bases, leaving 7 bases between them. Germline V lookup: CDR1 MNHEY, CDR2 SMNVEV (reference sequence). This CDR3 comprises 12 residues.

In its sample, this clonotype was seen a few times. The chain links TRBV4-1 to TRBJ2-5; D may be TRBD1 or TRBD2 (5 bases each). The CDR3 loop spans 13 amino acids. The V end lost 4 bases, the J end lost 5 bases, and 11 bases lay between the germline ends. Germline V gene data show CDR1 as MGHRA and CDR2 as YSYEKL. The CDR3 reads CASSRGPRETQYF. CDR3 bases: TGCGCCAGCAGCCGGGGACCTCGGGAGACCCAGTACTTC.

J is TRBJ1-5 and V is TRBV20-1; D is unclear. Germline lookup yields CDR1 DFQATT and CDR2 SNEGSKA (reference sequence). The V and J ends lost 6 bases and 5 bases respectively, with 14 bases between them. There are 13 residues in the CDR3. CDR3 residues: CSAPVGVDQPQHF. CDR3 coding DNA: TGCAGTGCCCCGGTGGGAGTGGATCAGCCCCAGCATTTT.

This clonotype was counted at least ten times. In DNA, the CDR3 is TGCAGTGCTAGCGGGGGGCGGAGCACCGGGGAGCTGTTTTTT. This encodes CSASGGRSTGELFF. The chain recombines TRBV20-1 with TRBJ2-2, with a weak D call TRBD2 (7 bases). Germline values: CDR1 DFQATT, CDR2 SNEGSKA (reference sequence). V was cut by 3 bases and J by 4 bases, with 12 bases left in between. CDR3 size: 14 residues.

This clonotype was seen many times. The chain links TRBV6-5 to TRBJ2-7; the D gene is possibly TRBD2 (5 bases). This CDR3 contains 14 residues. V lost 2 bases to trimming and J lost 5 bases, with 13 bases between them. CDR1 is MNHEY, CDR2 SVGAGI, per germline. Here the CDR3 reads CASSYRSVGDEQYF. Written as DNA, the CDR3 is TGTGCCAGCAGTTACCGGAGCGTGGGAGACGAGCAGTACTTC.

The chain combines TRBV29-1 with TRBJ2-5, with D possibly matching TRBD1 (6 bases). The CDR3 sequence is 14 residues long. The V gene lost 5 bases and the J gene lost 4 bases, with 17 bases spanning the gap. Germline assignment: CDR1 SQVTM and CDR2 ANQGSEA. In DNA, the CDR3 is TGCAGCGTTTCTATTACAGGGATCCGAGAGACCCAGTACTTC. This encodes CSVSITGIRETQYF.

This clonotype was observed many times. V usage is TRBV6-5 and J usage is TRBJ2-2; the match to TRBD2 covers 7 bases. The germline CDR1 and CDR2 sequences are MNHEY and SVGAGI. V trimming: 4 bases; J trimming: 2 bases; junction bases outside the gene matches: 10. The CDR3 runs to 17 residues. The CDR3 loop reads CASSSWGGRGNTGELFF. Here the CDR3 DNA reads TGTGCCAGCAGTTCGTGGGGGGGGAGGGGAAACACCGGGGAGCTGTTTTTT.

In its sample, this clonotype was seen many times. One end of the junction varies from germline; a read error may be responsible. This chain connects TRBV5-1 to TRBJ1-5; 10 bases match TRBD1. The CDR3 has 14 residues. CDR1 is SGHRS and CDR2 is YFSETQ in the germline V gene. DNA of the CDR3: TGCACCAGCAGCCCGGACAGGGGGAATCAGCCCCAGCATTTT. As protein: CTSSPDRGNQPQHF. The full variable domain, completed using reference TRBV5-1 and TRBJ1-5, is KAGVTQTPRYLIKTRGQQVTLSCSPISGHRSVSWYQQTPGQGLQFLFEYFSETQRNKGNFPGRFSGRQFSNSRSEMNVSTLELGDSALYLCTSSPDRGNQPQHFGDGTRLSIL.

The table lists this clonotype with many counts. The chain links TRBV19 to TRBJ2-5; 8 bases agree with TRBD1. V shed 3 bases and J 4 bases; nucleotides not matched to a gene: 10. CDR1 LNHDA and CDR2 SQIVND come from the germline V gene (reference sequence). CDR3 length equals 16 residues. The CDR3 here is CASSIIGVRGPETQYF. The CDR3 DNA follows: TGTGCCAGTAGTATCATTGGAGTCAGGGGGCCAGAGACCCAGTACTTC.

V is TRBV27 and J is TRBJ1-2; maybe TRBD1 (6 bases). The CDR3 is 13 residues long. Germline V gives CDR1 MNHEY, CDR2 SMNVEV (reference sequence). Deletions cut 5 bases from V and 8 bases from J, with 15 bases between. The CDR3 loop is CASSTKSGVGYTF. The DNA of the CDR3 is TGTGCCAGCAGTACTAAGTCAGGGGTAGGCTACACCTTC.

The table lists this clonotype with many counts. V usage is TRBV2 and J usage is TRBJ1-5; D remains unclear. Trimming stripped 3 bases from V and 5 bases from J, with 8 bases between. Germline loops: CDR1 SNHLY, CDR2 FYNNEI. This CDR3 has 13 amino acids. CDR3 nucleotides: TGTGCCAGCAGTGAGGAGGAAGATCAGCCCCAGCATTTT. It specifies CASSEEEDQPQHF. The full variable domain, with the rest looked up from reference TRBV2 and TRBJ1-5, is EPEVTQTPSHQVTQMGQEVILRCVPISNHLYFYWYRQILGQKVEFLVSFYNNEISEKSEIFDDQFSVERPDGSNFTLKIRSTKLEDSAMYFCASSEEEDQPQHFGDGTRLSIL.

This clonotype was detected ten times or more. This rearrangement joins TRBV6-5 to TRBJ2-7; the D is unclear. Trimming shortened V by 6 bases and J by 2 bases, and 11 bases separated the two germline ends. This CDR3 is built from 13 residues. Germline CDR1 is MNHEY and CDR2 is SVGAGI. CDR3 coding DNA: TGTGCCAGCAGGGCGGACCCCACCTACGAGCAGTACTTC. Translated: CASRADPTYEQYF.

This clonotype was picked up many times. The J gene is TRBJ2-7, the V gene TRBV12-5; D gene uncertain. Trimming cost V 7 bases and J 0 bases, with 13 bases left between them. The CDR3 is 14 amino acids. Germline loops: CDR1 LGHNT, CDR2 FRNRAP. CDR3 in DNA: TGTGCTAGTGCCCCGCGTGTCCACTCCTACGAGCAGTACTTC. This codes for CASAPRVHSYEQYF.

This clonotype was recorded many times. The chain carries TRBV6-1 and TRBJ2-7; no clear D gene. The V and J ends lost 4 bases and 4 bases respectively, with 14 bases between them. The CDR3 totals 14 residues. Germline V gene lookup returns CDR1 MNHNS and CDR2 SASEGT. The CDR3 loop reads CASSGSERPYEQYF. CDR3 sequence (DNA): TGTGCCAGCAGTGGGTCAGAACGGCCTTACGAGCAGTACTTC.

In its sample, this clonotype was seen many times. V is TRBV7-2 and J is TRBJ1-1, with 9 bases matching TRBD1. Unmatched junction bases numbered 5, after V lost 1 base and J lost 5 bases. CDR3 length equals 15 residues. Germline loops: CDR1 SGHTA, CDR2 FQGNSA. As DNA, the CDR3 is TGTGCCAGCAGCTTAGTAGAGACAGGGGGGACTGAAGCTTTCTTT. This translates into CASSLVETGGTEAFF.

The table lists this clonotype with many counts. V usage is TRBV6-5 and J usage is TRBJ2-7; D call uncertain. CDR3 length equals 14 residues. Germline V CDR1 and CDR2: MNHEY, SVGAGI. V was shortened by 2 bases and J by 2 bases, with 10 bases between the two germline ends. DNA for the CDR3: TGTGCCAGCAGTTACCGTGACGGTCCCTACGAGCAGTACTTC. Protein product: CASSYRDGPYEQYF.

This chain joins TRBV6-2 or TRBV6-3 and TRBJ1-2; D is unclear. CDR1 and CDR2 (germline): MNHEY, SVGEGT. Trimming took off 6 bases at V and 8 bases at J, with 13 bases between the two ends. This CDR3 is 12 amino acids long. As DNA, the CDR3 is TGTGCCAGCAGAGACTTCGGAGGCGGCTACACCTTC. This sequence encodes CASRDFGGGYTF.

This clonotype has ten or more counts. At one end the junction does not follow the germline gene, possibly because of a read error. J is TRBJ2-7 and V is TRBV11-2, with 8 bases that match TRBD1. The germline V gene encodes CDR1 SGHAT and CDR2 FQNNGV. This CDR3 contains 14 residues. CDR3 bases: TGTGCCAGCAGTTTAGACAGGGGAACCTACGAGCAGTACTTC. It encodes CASSLDRGTYEQYF.

This clonotype was seen ten or more times. This sequence joins TRBV20-1 and TRBJ1-5; 7 bases fit TRBD1. The CDR3 has 13 amino acids. J was trimmed by 5 bases and V by 5 bases; bases with no gene match: 6. Germline V gene lookup returns CDR1 DFQATT and CDR2 SNEGSKA (reference sequence). CDR3 in DNA: TGCAGTGCTTCCACAGGGGTAGATCAGCCCCAGCATTTT. Its protein product is CSASTGVDQPQHF.

The V call is TRBV30, the J call TRBJ2-7; TRBD1 agrees at 8 bases. The length of the CDR3 is 13 residues. CDR1 GTSNPN and CDR2 SVGIG come from the germline V gene (reference sequence). V shed 5 bases, J shed 4 bases, and the junction held 7 bases outside the gene matches. For the CDR3, the DNA is TGTGCCTGGGCCTCACAGGGGGTTTACGAGCAGTACTTC. Its protein product is CAWASQGVYEQYF.

The V gene is TRBV11-1, the J gene TRBJ1-1; possibly TRBD1 for D (5 bases). Between the trimmed V and J ends, which lost 2 bases and 4 bases, there was a span of 11 bases. CDR1 and CDR2 from the germline V gene are SGHAT and FQDESV (reference sequence). The CDR3 contains 14 residues. The CDR3 spells CASSLQAGRTEAFF. The CDR3 region has the DNA TGTGCCAGCAGCTTACAGGCAGGGCGCACTGAAGCTTTCTTT.

This clonotype was detected a few times. The chain recombines TRBV4-1 with TRBJ2-7, with TRBD2 matching over 10 bases. Germline V gene data show CDR1 as MGHRA and CDR2 as YSYEKL. This CDR3 has 17 amino acids. V was pared by 4 bases and J by 4 bases, with 13 bases of the junction left unmatched. CDR3 residues: CASSPSKTSGDRYEQYF. The CDR3 nucleotides are TGCGCCAGCAGCCCAAGTAAAACTAGCGGGGATCGATACGAGCAGTACTTC.

This clonotype was seen once. A much larger clone lies one base from this, so it may be a read error. The chain uses TRBV12-3 or TRBV12-4 and TRBJ2-7; 9 positions agree with TRBD2. CDR3 length: 13 amino acids. V trimming: 11 bases; J trimming: 4 bases; junction bases outside the gene matches: 9. DNA of the CDR3: TGTGCCTGCGGGGGGGCTGTACTATACGAGCAGTACTTC. Encoded protein: CACGGAVLYEQYF.

For this clonotype: This could be a read error, since a much larger clone is one nucleotide away. The rearrangement links TRBV6-5 to TRBJ1-5; tentative D call: TRBD1 (5 bases). Germline CDR1 and CDR2: MNHEY and SVGAGI. V was pared by 2 bases and J by 2 bases, with 7 bases between. The CDR3 runs to 14 residues. CDR3 sequence: CASSYRRGNQPQHF. For the CDR3, the DNA is TGTGCCAGCAGTTACCGCAGGGGCAATCAGCCCCAGCATTTT.

This sequence joins TRBV7-3 and TRBJ1-3; D uncertain. V dropped 5 bases and J dropped 4 bases, with 9 bases sitting between them. This CDR3 has 13 amino acids. Germline V gene sequence: CDR1 SGHTA, CDR2 FQGTGA. In nucleotides, the CDR3 is TGTGCCAGCAGCCCGATAGTGGGAAACACCATATATTTT. Amino acid sequence: CASSPIVGNTIYF.